This entry is about one T cell receptor beta chain. Primers for the PCR totalled 60 Vbeta and 13 Jbeta. Authors' methods: In a later analysis, of around 80 million unique beta chains, around 9.9 million appeared in at least two donors. Data came from immunoSEQ multiplex PCR; TCRdb stores just in-frame clones and leaves some out. That table gives V, J and clone size, and the DNA gave D and trimming. The sample gives around 120,000 clones, more than 65% of which show up once; around 3.5% is in the top ten. These data originate in a study of cytomegalovirus exposure and HLA in healthy donors. The receptor comes from a human donor in good health. The specimen sequenced was PBMCs.

CDR3 amino acids: CASSLTTSGRASRSYNEQFF. CDR3 DNA sequence: TGCGCCAGCAGCTTGACGACTAGCGGGAGGGCCAGTCGCTCCTACAATGAGCAGTTCTTC. The gene calls are TRBV5-1 and TRBJ2-1, with 14 positions matching TRBD2. J gave up 0 bases and V 1 base, and 9 bases lay outside the gene matches. There are 20 residues in the CDR3. CDR1 SGHRS and CDR2 YFSETQ come from the germline V gene.